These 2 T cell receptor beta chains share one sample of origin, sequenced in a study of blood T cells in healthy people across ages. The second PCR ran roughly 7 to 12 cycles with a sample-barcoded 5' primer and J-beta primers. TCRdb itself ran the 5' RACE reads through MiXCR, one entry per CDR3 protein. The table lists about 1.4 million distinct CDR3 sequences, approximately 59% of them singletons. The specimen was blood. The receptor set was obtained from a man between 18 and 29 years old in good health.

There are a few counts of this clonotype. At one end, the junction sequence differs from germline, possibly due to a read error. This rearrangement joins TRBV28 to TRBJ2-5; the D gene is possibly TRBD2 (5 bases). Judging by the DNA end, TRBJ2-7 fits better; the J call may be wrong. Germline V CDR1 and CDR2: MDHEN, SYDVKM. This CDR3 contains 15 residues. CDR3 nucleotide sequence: TGTGCCAGTAGTTTTTCACTCCGTGAGGGTTACGAGCAGTACTTC. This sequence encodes CASSFSLREGYEQYF.

The CDR3 nucleotides are TGTGCCACCTGTGGAGGGGGGACTGAAGCTTTCTTT. Translated: CATCGGGTEAFF. The rearrangement links TRBV10-3 to TRBJ1-1, with D possibly matching TRBD1 (6 bases). The CDR3 has 12 amino acids. Trimming cost V 10 bases and J 5 bases, with 14 bases left between them. Germline V gene sequence: CDR1 ENHRY, CDR2 SYGVKD.